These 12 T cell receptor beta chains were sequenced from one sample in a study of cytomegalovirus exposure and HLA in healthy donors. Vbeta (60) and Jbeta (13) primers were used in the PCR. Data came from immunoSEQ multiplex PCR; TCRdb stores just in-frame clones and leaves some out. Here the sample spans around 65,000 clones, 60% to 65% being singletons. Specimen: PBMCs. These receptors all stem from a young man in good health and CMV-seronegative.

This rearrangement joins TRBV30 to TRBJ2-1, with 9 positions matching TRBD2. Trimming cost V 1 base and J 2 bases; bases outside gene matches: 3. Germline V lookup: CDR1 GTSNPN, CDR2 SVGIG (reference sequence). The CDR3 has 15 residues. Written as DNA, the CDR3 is TGTGCCTGGAGTGCAGCGGGGGGCCCCTACAATGAGCAGTTCTTC. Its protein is CAWSAAGGPYNEQFF.

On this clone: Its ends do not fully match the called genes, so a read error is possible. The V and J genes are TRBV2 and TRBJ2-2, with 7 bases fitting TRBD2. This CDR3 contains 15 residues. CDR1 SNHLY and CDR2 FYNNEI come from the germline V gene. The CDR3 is CASCDPGLTTGELFF. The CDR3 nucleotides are TGTGCCAGCTGTGATCCGGGACTAACCACCGGGGAGCTGTTTTTT.

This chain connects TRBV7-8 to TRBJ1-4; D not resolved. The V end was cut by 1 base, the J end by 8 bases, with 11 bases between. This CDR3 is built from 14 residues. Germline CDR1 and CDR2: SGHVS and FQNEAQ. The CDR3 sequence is CASSLVRTGEKLFF. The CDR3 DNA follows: TGTGCCAGCAGCTTAGTCCGGACTGGGGAAAAACTGTTTTTT.

The CDR3 sequence: CASSYDRGSYNEQFF. DNA for the CDR3: TGTGCCAGCAGTTACGACCGCGGGTCATACAATGAGCAGTTCTTC. The V and J genes are TRBV6-5 and TRBJ2-1, with a possible D match to TRBD2 (5 bases). V was trimmed by 2 bases and J by 4 bases, leaving 12 bases between them. CDR1 is MNHEY and CDR2 is SVGAGI in the germline V gene. CDR3 length: 15 residues.

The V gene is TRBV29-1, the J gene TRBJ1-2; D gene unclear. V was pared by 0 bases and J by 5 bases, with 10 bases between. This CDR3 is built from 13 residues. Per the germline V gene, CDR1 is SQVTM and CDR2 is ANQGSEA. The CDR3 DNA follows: TGCAGCGTTGAAGAACCCCGAGGGTATGGCTACACCTTC. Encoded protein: CSVEEPRGYGYTF.

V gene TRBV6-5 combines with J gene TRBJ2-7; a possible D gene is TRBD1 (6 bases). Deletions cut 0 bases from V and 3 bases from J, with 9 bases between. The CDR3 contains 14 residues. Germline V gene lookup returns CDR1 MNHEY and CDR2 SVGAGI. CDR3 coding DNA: TGTGCCAGCAGTTACTCGGTAGGGGGCTACGAGCAGTACTTC. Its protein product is CASSYSVGGYEQYF.

CDR3 region: CASILPGVGETQYF. The DNA for the CDR3 is TGTGCCAGCATTCTACCCGGGGTCGGAGAGACCCAGTACTTC. This rearrangement joins TRBV6-1 to TRBJ2-5; a weak D match, TRBD2 (5 bases). V was trimmed by 7 bases and J by 4 bases, leaving 16 bases between them. Germline-derived CDR1 and CDR2 are MNHNS and SASEGT. The CDR3 runs 14 residues.

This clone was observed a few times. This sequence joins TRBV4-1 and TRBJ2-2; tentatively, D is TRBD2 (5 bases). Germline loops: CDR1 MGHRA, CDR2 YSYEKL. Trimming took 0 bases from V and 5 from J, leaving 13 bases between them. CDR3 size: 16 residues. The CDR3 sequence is CASSQDFSLATGELFF. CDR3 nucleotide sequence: TGCGCCAGCAGCCAAGATTTCAGTCTAGCTACCGGGGAGCTGTTTTTT.

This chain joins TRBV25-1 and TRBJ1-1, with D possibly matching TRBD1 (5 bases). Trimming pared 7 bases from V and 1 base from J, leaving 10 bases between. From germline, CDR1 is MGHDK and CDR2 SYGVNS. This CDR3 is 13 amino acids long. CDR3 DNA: TGTGCCAGCATTAAAAGGGGGAACACTGAAGCTTTCTTT. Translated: CASIKRGNTEAFF.

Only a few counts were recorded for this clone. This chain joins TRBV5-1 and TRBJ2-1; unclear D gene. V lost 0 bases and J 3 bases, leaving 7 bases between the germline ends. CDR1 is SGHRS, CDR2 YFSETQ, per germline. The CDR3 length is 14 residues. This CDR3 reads CASSLADFYNEQFF. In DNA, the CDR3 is TGCGCCAGCAGCTTGGCCGACTTCTACAATGAGCAGTTCTTC.

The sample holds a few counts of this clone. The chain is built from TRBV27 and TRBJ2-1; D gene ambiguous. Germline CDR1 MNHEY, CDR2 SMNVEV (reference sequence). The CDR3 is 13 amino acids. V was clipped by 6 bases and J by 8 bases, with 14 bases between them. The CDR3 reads CASRMNGLYEQFF. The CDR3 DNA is TGTGCCAGCAGGATGAATGGGCTCTATGAGCAGTTCTTC.

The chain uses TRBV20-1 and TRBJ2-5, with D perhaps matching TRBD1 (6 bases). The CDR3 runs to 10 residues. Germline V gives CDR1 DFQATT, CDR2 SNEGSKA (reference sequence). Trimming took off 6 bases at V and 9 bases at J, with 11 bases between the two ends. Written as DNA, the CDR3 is TGCAGTGCAGGGAAGGGGGCCCAGTACTTC. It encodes CSAGKGAQYF.